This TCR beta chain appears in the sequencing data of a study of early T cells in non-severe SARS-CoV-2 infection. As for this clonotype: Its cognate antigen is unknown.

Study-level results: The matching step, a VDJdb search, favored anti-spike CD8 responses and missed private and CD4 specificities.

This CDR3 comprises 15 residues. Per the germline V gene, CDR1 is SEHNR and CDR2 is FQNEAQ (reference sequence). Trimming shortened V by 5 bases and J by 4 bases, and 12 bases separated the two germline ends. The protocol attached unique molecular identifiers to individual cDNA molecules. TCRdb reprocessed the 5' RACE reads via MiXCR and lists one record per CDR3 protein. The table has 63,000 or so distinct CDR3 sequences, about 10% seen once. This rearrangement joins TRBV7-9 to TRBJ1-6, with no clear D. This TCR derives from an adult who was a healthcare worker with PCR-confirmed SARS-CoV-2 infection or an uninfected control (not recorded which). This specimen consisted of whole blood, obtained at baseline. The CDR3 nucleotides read TGTGCCAGCAGCCCGCGAGCTAATTATAATTCACCCCTCCACTTT. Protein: CASSPRANYNSPLHF.